Following are 10 T cell receptor beta chains from one sample sequenced in a study of cytomegalovirus exposure and HLA in healthy donors. PCR was performed using 60 Vbeta and 13 Jbeta primers. Produced via immunoSEQ multiplex PCR; TCRdb's table is partial and in-frame only. The sample consists of more than 95,000 clones, 80% to 85% of them appearing once. Material for sequencing was PBMCs. The receptors here all came from a woman in her twenties or thirties in good health and CMV-seronegative.

The count of this clone is one. This chain uses TRBV5-8 with TRBJ2-7; 7 bases are shared with TRBD2. J lost 0 bases, V lost 4 bases, and 10 bases had no gene match. The germline V gene encodes CDR1 SGHTS and CDR2 YDEGEE. This CDR3 comprises 16 residues. CDR3 sequence: CASSARLAPSSYEQYF. The CDR3, as DNA: TGTGCCAGCAGCGCCCGACTAGCACCGAGCTCCTACGAGCAGTACTTC.

With respect to this clone: Compared with germline, one end of the junction differs, possibly owing to a read error. The chain employs TRBV7-9 and TRBJ2-7, with a weak D call TRBD2 (5 bases). The CDR3 spans 15 residues. CDR1 is SEHNR and CDR2 is FQNEAQ in the germline V gene (reference sequence). CDR3 nucleotides: TGTTCCAGCAGCCAATCCGGGATAGCCTCCTACGAGCAGTACTTC. This codes for CSSSQSGIASYEQYF.

The chain couples TRBV11-2 to TRBJ2-2; 9 positions agree with TRBD1. The CDR3 runs to 15 residues. V trimming: 5 bases; J trimming: 0 bases; junction bases outside the gene matches: 1. Germline CDR1 SGHAT, CDR2 FQNNGV. CDR3 DNA: TGTGCCAGCAGCCGACAGGGGGCGAACACCGGGGAGCTGTTTTTT. Protein product: CASSRQGANTGELFF. Filled out from reference TRBV11-2 and TRBJ2-2, the complete variable domain reads EAGVAQSPRYKIIEKRQSVAFWCNPISGHATLYWYQQILGQGPKLLIQFQNNGVVDDSQLPKDRFSAERLKGVDSTLKIQPAKLEDSAVYLCASSRQGANTGELFFGEGSRLTVL.

This chain links TRBV5-1 with TRBJ1-2; TRBD1 aligns across 8 bases. CDR1 and CDR2 (germline): SGHRS, YFSETQ. CDR3 size: 14 residues. J gave up 5 bases and V 1 base, and 4 bases lay outside the gene matches. The CDR3 loop is CASSLNGQGYGYTF. In DNA, the CDR3 is TGCGCCAGCAGCTTGAACGGACAGGGATATGGCTACACCTTC.

The V and J genes are TRBV7-2 and TRBJ1-4; D call uncertain. CDR1 and CDR2 (germline): SGHTA, FQGNSA. This CDR3 spans 13 amino acids. The germline V and J ends were trimmed by 4 bases and 4 bases, with 7 bases remaining between them. The CDR3 protein is CASSSADNEKLFF. In nucleotides, the CDR3 is TGTGCCAGCAGCTCCGCGGATAATGAAAAACTGTTTTTT. The full variable domain, its missing parts supplied by reference TRBV7-2 and TRBJ1-4, is GAGVSQSPSNKVTEKGKDVELRCDPISGHTALYWYRQSLGQGLEFLIYFQGNSAPDKSGLPSDRFSAERTGGSVSTLTIQRTQQEDSAVYLCASSSADNEKLFFGSGTQLSVL.

The CDR3 DNA reads as TGTGCCAGCAGCTCGACAGGGCCCAACAATGAGCAGTTCTTC. Its protein product is CASSSTGPNNEQFF. J is TRBJ2-1 and V is TRBV7-9; 7 nucleotides agree with TRBD1. CDR1 and CDR2 from the germline V gene are SEHNR and FQNEAQ (reference sequence). The CDR3 contains 14 residues. V was clipped by 4 bases and J by 5 bases; unmatched bases: 5.

Concerning this clone: The junction differs from germline at one of its ends, possibly a read error. The V gene is TRBV7-9, the J gene TRBJ1-1; no clear D. The CDR3 totals 15 residues. CDR1 and CDR2 (germline): SEHNR, FQNEAQ (reference sequence). The CDR3 is CSSSLTWRENTEAFF. CDR3 in DNA: TGTTCCAGCAGCCTAACCTGGCGGGAGAACACTGAAGCTTTCTTT.

The CDR3 reads CASSAQGDYGYTF. The CDR3 coding sequence is TGCGCCAGCAGCGCACAGGGGGACTATGGCTACACCTTC. This sequence joins TRBV5-1 and TRBJ1-2; 8 bases are a match to TRBD1. Per germline, CDR1 SGHRS and CDR2 YFSETQ. V dropped 4 bases and J dropped 3; count of bases not matched to a gene: 2. The CDR3 is made up of 13 amino acids.

This clone was recorded only once. The CDR3: CSGRRTGSAGYTF. CDR3 nucleotide sequence: TGCAGCGGGAGACGTACAGGGTCCGCTGGCTACACCTTC. The V call is TRBV29-1, the J call TRBJ1-2; D is perhaps TRBD1 (6 bases). The CDR3 runs 13 residues. Trimming stripped 7 bases from V and 7 bases from J, with 19 bases between. Germline CDR1 reads SQVTM; CDR2 reads ANQGSEA.

This rearrangement joins TRBV28 to TRBJ1-5; tentative D call: TRBD1 (5 bases). Germline V gives CDR1 MDHEN, CDR2 SYDVKM. Trimming shortened V by 8 bases and J by 4 bases, and 9 bases separated the two germline ends. The CDR3 extends over 12 amino acids. CDR3 sequence: CASDRSNQPQHF. CDR3 DNA sequence: TGTGCCAGCGACAGATCAAATCAGCCCCAGCATTTT.